This T cell receptor beta chain was retrieved from a study of T cell repertoires in cytomegalovirus infection. Looking at the study overall: Public TCR beta signatures indicated both CMV infection and matching HLA type.

Notes on this clonotype: Antigen specificity is unknown.

In TCRdb, the reads were re-called with MiXCR into one record per CDR3 protein. The table includes about 830,000 distinct CDR3 sequences, approximately 30% detected once. V lost 7 bases and J 6 bases, leaving 15 bases between the germline ends. The CDR3 is made up of 13 amino acids. Germline CDR1 SGHVT, CDR2 SQSDAQ. V usage is TRBV7-4 and J usage is TRBJ1-1; weak D call: TRBD1 (6 bases). The input for sequencing was cultured CD8+ T cells from PBMCs, taken from culture after CMV antigen stimulation. This TCR derives from a human donor in good health (CMV status not recorded). Some clones in this sample may be carry-over from other donors' samples. CDR3 residues: CASNKAGAPEAFF. CDR3 nucleotide sequence: TGTGCCAGCAACAAGGCAGGGGCCCCTGAAGCTTTCTTT.